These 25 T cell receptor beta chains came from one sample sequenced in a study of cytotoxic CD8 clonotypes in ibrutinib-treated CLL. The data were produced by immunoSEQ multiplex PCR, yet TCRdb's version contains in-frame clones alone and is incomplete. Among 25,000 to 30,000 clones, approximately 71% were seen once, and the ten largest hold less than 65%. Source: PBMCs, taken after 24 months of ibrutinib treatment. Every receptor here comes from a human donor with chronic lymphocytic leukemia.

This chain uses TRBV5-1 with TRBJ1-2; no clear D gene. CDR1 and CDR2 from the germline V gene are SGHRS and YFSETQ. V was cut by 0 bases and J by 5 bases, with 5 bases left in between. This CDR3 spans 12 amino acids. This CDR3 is CASSLDGYGYTF. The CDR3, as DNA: TGCGCCAGCAGCTTGGACGGGTATGGCTACACCTTC.

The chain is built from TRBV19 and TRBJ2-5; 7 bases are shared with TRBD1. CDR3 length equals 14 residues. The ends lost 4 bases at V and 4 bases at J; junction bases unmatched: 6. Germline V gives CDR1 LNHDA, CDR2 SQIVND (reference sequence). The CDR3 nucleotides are TGTGCCAGTAGTACGGACAGGAGATCAGAGACCCAGTACTTC. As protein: CASSTDRRSETQYF.

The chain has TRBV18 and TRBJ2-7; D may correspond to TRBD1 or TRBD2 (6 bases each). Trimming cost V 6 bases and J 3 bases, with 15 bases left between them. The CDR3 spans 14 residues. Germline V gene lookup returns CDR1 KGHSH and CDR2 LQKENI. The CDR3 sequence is CASSTTRGHYEQYF. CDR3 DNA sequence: TGTGCCAGCTCCACTACCCGGGGGCACTACGAGCAGTACTTC.

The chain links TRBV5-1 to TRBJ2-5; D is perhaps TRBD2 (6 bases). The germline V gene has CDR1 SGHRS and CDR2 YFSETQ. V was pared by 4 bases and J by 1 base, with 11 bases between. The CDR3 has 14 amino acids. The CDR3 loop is CASSQLAVQETQYF. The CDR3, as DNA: TGCGCCAGCAGCCAACTAGCAGTCCAAGAGACCCAGTACTTC.

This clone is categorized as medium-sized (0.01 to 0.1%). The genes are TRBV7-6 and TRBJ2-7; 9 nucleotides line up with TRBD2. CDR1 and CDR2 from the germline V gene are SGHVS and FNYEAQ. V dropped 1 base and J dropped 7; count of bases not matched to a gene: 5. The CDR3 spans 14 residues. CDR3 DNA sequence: TGTGCCAGCAGCTTAGGCGGGGGGGCCCAGGAGCAGTACTTC. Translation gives CASSLGGGAQEQYF.

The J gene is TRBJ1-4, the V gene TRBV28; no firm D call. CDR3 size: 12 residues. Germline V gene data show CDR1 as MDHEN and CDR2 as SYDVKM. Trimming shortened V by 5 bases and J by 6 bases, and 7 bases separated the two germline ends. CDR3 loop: CASSHPDEKLFF. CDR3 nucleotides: TGTGCCAGCAGTCATCCGGATGAAAAACTGTTTTTT. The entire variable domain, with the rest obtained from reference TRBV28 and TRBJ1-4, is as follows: DVKVTQSSRYLVKRTGEKVFLECVQDMDHENMFWYRQDPGLGLRLIYFSYDVKMKEKGDIPEGYSVSREKKERFSLILESASTNQTSMYLCASSHPDEKLFFGSGTQLSVL.

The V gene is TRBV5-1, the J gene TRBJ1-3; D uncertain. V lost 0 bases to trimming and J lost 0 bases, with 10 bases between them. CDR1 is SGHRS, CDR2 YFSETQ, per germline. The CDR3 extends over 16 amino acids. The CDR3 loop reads CASSLAGPYSGNTIYF. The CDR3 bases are TGCGCCAGCAGCTTGGCTGGCCCGTACTCTGGAAACACCATATATTTT.

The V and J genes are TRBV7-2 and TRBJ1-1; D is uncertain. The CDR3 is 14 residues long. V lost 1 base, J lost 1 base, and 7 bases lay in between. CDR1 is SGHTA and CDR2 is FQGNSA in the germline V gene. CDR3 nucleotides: TGTGCCAGCAGCTTAGTGGCGGGGAACACTGAAGCTTTCTTT. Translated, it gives CASSLVAGNTEAFF.

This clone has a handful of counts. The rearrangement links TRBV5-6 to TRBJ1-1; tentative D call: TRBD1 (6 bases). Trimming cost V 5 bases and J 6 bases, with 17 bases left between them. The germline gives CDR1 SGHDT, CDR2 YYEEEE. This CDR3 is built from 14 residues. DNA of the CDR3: TGTGCCAGCAGTGTTCAGGGGCCATGGCCTGAAGCTTTCTTT. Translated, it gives CASSVQGPWPEAFF.

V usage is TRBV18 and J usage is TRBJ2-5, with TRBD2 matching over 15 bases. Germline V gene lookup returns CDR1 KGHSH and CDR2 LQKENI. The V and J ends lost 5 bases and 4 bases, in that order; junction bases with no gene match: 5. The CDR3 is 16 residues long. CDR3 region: CASSAGLAGGTETQYF. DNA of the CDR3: TGTGCCAGCTCAGCCGGACTAGCGGGGGGGACAGAGACCCAGTACTTC.

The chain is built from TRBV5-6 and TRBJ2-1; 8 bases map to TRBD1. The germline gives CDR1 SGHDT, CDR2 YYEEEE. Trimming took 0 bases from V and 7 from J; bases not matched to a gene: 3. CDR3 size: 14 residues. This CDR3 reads CASSLETGANEQFF. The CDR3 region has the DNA TGTGCCAGCAGCTTGGAGACAGGGGCTAATGAGCAGTTCTTC. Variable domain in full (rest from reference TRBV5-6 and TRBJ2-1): DAGVTQSPTHLIKTRGQQVTLRCSPKSGHDTVSWYQQALGQGPQFIFQYYEEEERQRGNFPDRFSGHQFPNYSSELNVNALLLGDSALYLCASSLETGANEQFFGPGTRLTVL.

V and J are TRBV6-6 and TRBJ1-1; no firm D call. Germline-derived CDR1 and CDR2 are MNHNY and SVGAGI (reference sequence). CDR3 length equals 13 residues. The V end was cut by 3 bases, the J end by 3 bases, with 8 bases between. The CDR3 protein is CASSYSFDTEAFF. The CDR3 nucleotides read TGTGCCAGCAGTTATTCATTCGACACTGAAGCTTTCTTT.

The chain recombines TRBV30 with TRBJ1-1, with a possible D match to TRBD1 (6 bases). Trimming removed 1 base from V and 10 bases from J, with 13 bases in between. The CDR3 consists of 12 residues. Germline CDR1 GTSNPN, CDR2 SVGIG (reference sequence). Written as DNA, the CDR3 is TGTGCCTGGAGTGAGGGACAACGGACAGCTTTCTTT. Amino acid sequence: CAWSEGQRTAFF.

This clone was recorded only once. CDR3 region: CASSYGGASTDTQYF. CDR3 sequence (DNA): TGTGCCAGCAGTTACGGGGGGGCTAGCACAGATACGCAGTATTTT. The chain joins TRBV6-5 to TRBJ2-3, with a tentative D call TRBD2 (7 bases). The CDR3 sequence is 15 residues long. CDR1 and CDR2 from the germline V gene are MNHEY and SVGAGI. V shed 2 bases and J shed 0 bases, with 9 bases lying between them.

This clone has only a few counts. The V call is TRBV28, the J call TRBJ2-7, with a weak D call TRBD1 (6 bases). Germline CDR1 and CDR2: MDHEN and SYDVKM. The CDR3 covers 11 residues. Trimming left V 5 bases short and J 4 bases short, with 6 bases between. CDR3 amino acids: CASSDRYEQYF. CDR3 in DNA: TGTGCCAGCAGTGACAGGTACGAGCAGTACTTC.

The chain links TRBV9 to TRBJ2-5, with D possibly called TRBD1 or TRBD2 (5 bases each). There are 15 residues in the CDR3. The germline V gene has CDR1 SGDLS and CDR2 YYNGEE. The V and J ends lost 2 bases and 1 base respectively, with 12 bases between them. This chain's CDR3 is CASSVEGLAQETQYF. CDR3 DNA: TGTGCCAGCAGCGTTGAGGGGTTGGCCCAAGAGACCCAGTACTTC.

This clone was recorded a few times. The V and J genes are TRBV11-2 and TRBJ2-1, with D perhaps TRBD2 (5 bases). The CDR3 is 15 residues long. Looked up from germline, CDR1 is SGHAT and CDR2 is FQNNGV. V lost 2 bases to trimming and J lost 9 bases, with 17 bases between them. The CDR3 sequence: CASSLSGLYVGEQFF. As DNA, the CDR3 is TGTGCCAGCAGCTTATCCGGACTCTATGTGGGTGAGCAGTTCTTC.

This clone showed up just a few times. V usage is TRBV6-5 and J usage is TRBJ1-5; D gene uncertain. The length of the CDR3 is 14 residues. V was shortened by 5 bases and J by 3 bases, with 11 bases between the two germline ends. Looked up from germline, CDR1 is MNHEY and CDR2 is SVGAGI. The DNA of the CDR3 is TGTGCCAGCAGTCCTGTCTCAATCAATCAGCCCCAGCATTTT. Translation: CASSPVSINQPQHF.

CDR3 bases: TGTGCCAGCAGCTTCGGACAGGGGGCGGTGGGCTACACCTTC. Translating gives CASSFGQGAVGYTF. The chain carries TRBV5-6 and TRBJ1-2; 11 positions match TRBD1. The CDR3 spans 14 residues. J gave up 8 bases and V 2 bases, and 5 bases lay outside the gene matches. Germline values: CDR1 SGHDT, CDR2 YYEEEE.

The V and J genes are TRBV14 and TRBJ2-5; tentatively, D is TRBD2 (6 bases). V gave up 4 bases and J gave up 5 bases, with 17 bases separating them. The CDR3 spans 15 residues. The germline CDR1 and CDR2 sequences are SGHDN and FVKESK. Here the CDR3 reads CASSPRGLSGETQYF. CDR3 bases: TGTGCCAGCAGCCCGCGGGGATTGTCAGGGGAGACCCAGTACTTC.

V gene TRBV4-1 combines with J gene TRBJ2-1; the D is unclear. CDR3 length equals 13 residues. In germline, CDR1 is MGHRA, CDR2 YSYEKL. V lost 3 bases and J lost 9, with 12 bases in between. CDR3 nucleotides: TGCGCCAGCAGCCAGTCCCCTTCCGTTGAGCAGTTCTTC. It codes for CASSQSPSVEQFF.

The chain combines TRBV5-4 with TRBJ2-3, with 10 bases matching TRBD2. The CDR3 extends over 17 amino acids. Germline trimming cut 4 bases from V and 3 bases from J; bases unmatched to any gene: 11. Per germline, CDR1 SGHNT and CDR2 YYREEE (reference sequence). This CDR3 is CASSGSSGGVGTDTQYF. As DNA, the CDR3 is TGTGCCAGCAGCGGGAGCAGCGGGGGGGTGGGGACAGATACGCAGTATTTT. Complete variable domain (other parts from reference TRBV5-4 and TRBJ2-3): ETGVTQSPTHLIKTRGQQVTLRCSSQSGHNTVSWYQQALGQGPQFIFQYYREEENGRGNFPPRFSGLQFPNYSSELNVNALELDDSALYLCASSGSSGGVGTDTQYFGPGTRLTVL.

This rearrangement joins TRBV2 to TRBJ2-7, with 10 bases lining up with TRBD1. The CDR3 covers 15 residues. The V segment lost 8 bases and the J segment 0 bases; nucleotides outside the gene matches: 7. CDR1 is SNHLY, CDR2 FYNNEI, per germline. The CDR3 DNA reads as TGTGCCAGCTACGACAGGGGGCTGAGCTCCTACGAGCAGTACTTC. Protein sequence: CASYDRGLSSYEQYF.

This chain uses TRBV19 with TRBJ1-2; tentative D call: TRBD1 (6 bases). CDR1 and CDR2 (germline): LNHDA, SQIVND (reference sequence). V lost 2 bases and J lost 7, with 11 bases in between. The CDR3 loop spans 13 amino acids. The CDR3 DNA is TGTGCCAGTAGTATAACAGGGACCTTTGGCTACACCTTC. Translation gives CASSITGTFGYTF.

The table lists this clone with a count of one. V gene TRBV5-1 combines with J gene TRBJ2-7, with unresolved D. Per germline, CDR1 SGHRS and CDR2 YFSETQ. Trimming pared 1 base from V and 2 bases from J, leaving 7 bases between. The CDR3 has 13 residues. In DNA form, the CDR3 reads TGCGCCAGCAGCTTGACAGTTACCTACGAGCAGTACTTC. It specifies CASSLTVTYEQYF.